Listed below are T cell receptor beta chains from one sample, sequenced in a study of T-cell reconstitution after alpha-beta-depleted transplantation in children. TCRdb redid the calling of the PCR reads with MiXCR, one entry per CDR3 protein. Of about a million distinct CDR3 sequences listed, around 30% are singletons. The source was PBMCs, mostly from graft donor cells, collected 360 days after TCRalphabeta/CD19-depleted stem cell transplant. The source is a boy in the first two years of life who had a stem cell transplant for SCID, so the T cells may come from the graft donor. CDR3s include the opening cysteine and the closing phenylalanine or tryptophan. D genes are given only for firm matches. Clone size is not always given. Where it is, it says once, few, many or a class for expanded clones.

clone_size j_call d_call v_call cdr3_nt cdr3_aa
. TRBJ1-2 . TRBV24-1 TGTGCCGCCTACGGCGGGGGCGGCTACACCTTC CAAYGGGGYTF
many TRBJ1-1 . TRBV11-2 TGTGCCAGCAGCTCTAGACAAAAGGAAGCTTTCTTT CASSSRQKEAFF
few TRBJ2-7 . TRBV7-9 TGTGCCAGCAGCCCAGGGGCAGCAAGTTACGAGCAGTACTTC CASSPGAASYEQYF
few TRBJ2-5 . TRBV4-1 TGCGCCAGCAGCCAAGTGGGTGCGGCCCAAGAGACCCAGTACTTC CASSQVGAAQETQYF
. TRBJ1-5 . TRBV4-1 TGCGCCAGCAGCCAGGATTTCACAGGGTATCAGCCCCAGCATTTT CASSQDFTGYQPQHF
. TRBJ2-1 . TRBV2 TGTGCCAGCTCGGTTCGGGGGGCAAATGAGCAGTTCTTC CASSVRGANEQFF
. TRBJ2-5 TRBD2 TRBV12-3/TRBV12-4 TGTGCCAGCAGTTCCGGACTAGCGGGGGGTAGACAAGAGACCCAGTACTTC CASSSGLAGGRQETQYF
. TRBJ2-3 TRBD2 TRBV4-1 TGCGCCAGCAGCCAGAAAACTAGCGGGGGTGGTAGTCCAGATACGCAGTATTTT CASSQKTSGGGSPDTQYF
. TRBJ1-2 . TRBV5-6 TGTGCCAGCAGCAGACCGGACGGGGGCTACACCTTC CASSRPDGGYTF
. TRBJ2-5 TRBD2 TRBV12-3/TRBV12-4 TGTGCCAGCAGTCCCGGCCCTGGGCTAGCGGGGGGCTCACAAGAGACCCAGTACTTC CASSPGPGLAGGSQETQYF
. TRBJ1-3 TRBD1 TRBV4-3 TGCGCCAGCAGTTACTACCTAGGGACAGGGGGCGATGGAAACACCATATATTTT CASSYYLGTGGDGNTIYF
few TRBJ2-4 . TRBV11-2 TGTGCCAGCAGCTTAGGGTCCCTAGACAAAAACATTCAGTACTTC CASSLGSLDKNIQYF
. TRBJ1-1 . TRBV12-3/TRBV12-4 TGTGCCAGCAGTCCAGGGGCGATTTTTGAAGCTTTCTTT CASSPGAIFEAFF
. TRBJ2-1 TRBD1 TRBV5-1 TGCGCCAGCAGCTTGGCAGGGACAGGGAAAATGAGTGGGCAGTTCTTC CASSLAGTGKMSGQFF
. TRBJ2-7 . TRBV27 TGTGCCAGCAGTTTATTCCAGGACGGCGAGCAGTACTTC CASSLFQDGEQYF
few TRBJ2-1 TRBD2 TRBV7-2 TGTGCCAGCAGCCAGAGACTAGCGGGGCCTTACAATGAGCAGTTCTTC CASSQRLAGPYNEQFF
few TRBJ1-3 TRBD1 TRBV12-3/TRBV12-4 TGTGCCAGCAGTTTTGGGACAGGCGGGAACACCATATATTTT CASSFGTGGNTIYF
. TRBJ1-6 . TRBV7-9 TGTGCCAGCAGCTTAGTGGGGGATCCGAATTCACCCCTCCACTTT CASSLVGDPNSPLHF
. TRBJ1-5 . TRBV20-1 TGCAGTGCAAGAAGAGACCGGGACCAGCCCCAGCATTTT CSARRDRDQPQHF
. TRBJ2-3 . TRBV6-6 TGTGCCAGCAGTTACGCAGCAGCAGATACGCAGTATTTT CASSYAAADTQYF
few TRBJ2-1 . TRBV5-1 TGCGCCAGCTCCCTTGTTGCAGTCACCTCCTACAATGAGCAGTTCTTC CASSLVAVTSYNEQFF
. TRBJ2-3 TRBD2 TRBV4-1 TGCGCCAGCAGCCAAGGGATAGCGGGGGGGCAGTCAGATACGCAGTATTTT CASSQGIAGGQSDTQYF
few TRBJ2-7 . TRBV2 TGTGCCAGCAGTGAAGTGGGGATCGAGCAGTACTTC CASSEVGIEQYF
. TRBJ1-3 TRBD1 TRBV20-1 TGCAGTGCTAGAGATTGGGAGACAGGGCAAGCTGGAAACACCATATATTTT CSARDWETGQAGNTIYF
. TRBJ2-7 . TRBV27 TGTGCCAGCAGTTTATCATGGACAATGGGCTACGAGCAGTACTTC CASSLSWTMGYEQYF
few TRBJ1-5 . TRBV12-3/TRBV12-4 TGTGCCAGCAGTTTCTTAGGTGGGTCCAATCAGCCCCAGCATTTT CASSFLGGSNQPQHF
few TRBJ1-1 TRBD1 TRBV5-1 TGCGCCAGCAGCTTGGCCTGGGACAGGGGCACTGAAGCTTTCTTT CASSLAWDRGTEAFF
few TRBJ1-4 . TRBV9 TGTGCCAGCAGCCCAAGACAGACATCTGCAACTAATGAAAAACTGTTTTTT CASSPRQTSATNEKLFF
. TRBJ2-3 . TRBV10-1 TGCGCCAGCAGTGAGAATACGCAGTATTTT CASSENTQYF
. TRBJ1-1 . TRBV7-6 TGTGCCAGCAGTTCCGCTGGCGACACTGAAGCTTTCTTT CASSSAGDTEAFF
few TRBJ2-6 . TRBV28 TGTGCCAGCAGTCTTTCGTATCTCGGGACAAGATACTCTGGGGCCAACGTCCTGACTTTC CASSLSYLGTRYSGANVLTF
. TRBJ2-2 . TRBV27 TGTGCCAGCAGTCCGTTCTTCGGGAACACCGGGGAGCTGTTTTTT CASSPFFGNTGELFF
. TRBJ2-1 . TRBV5-1 TGCGCCAGCAGCCCCTCTGTAGGGCTCTCCTACAATGAGCAGTTCTTC CASSPSVGLSYNEQFF
. TRBJ2-3 . TRBV5-1 TGCGCCAGCAGCAGAACAAAACAGGAGTCAGATACGCAGTATTTT CASSRTKQESDTQYF
many TRBJ2-1 TRBD1 TRBV28 TGTGCCAGCAGTTCGCGACAGGGAACCCCGTCGCCCCTCCCGTTCTTC CASSSRQGTPSPLPFF
. TRBJ1-2 . TRBV5-1 TGCGCCAGCAGCCTGCCATCGGATGGACTGTCCGGAATGGGCTACACCTTC CASSLPSDGLSGMGYTF
. TRBJ2-5 . TRBV6-1 TGTGCCAGCAGCCTTCTCTGGGCGGGGGCCCAAGAGACCCAGTACTTC CASSLLWAGAQETQYF
. TRBJ2-5 . TRBV15 TGTGCCACCAGCAGAGAGGTGATAGCCCAAGAGACCCAGTACTTC CATSREVIAQETQYF
few TRBJ1-1 . TRBV4-3 TGCGCCAGCAGCCAACCGACGGGACTTAAGAACACTGAAGCTTTCTTT CASSQPTGLKNTEAFF
. TRBJ1-6 TRBD1 TRBV7-2 TGTGCCAGCAGCCTCACCCGGGACAGCTCACATTCACCCCTCCACTTT CASSLTRDSSHSPLHF
few TRBJ2-1 . TRBV29-1 TGCAGCGTTGGGTTGCGGGGCCAAGGCTCCTACAATGAGCAGTTCTTC CSVGLRGQGSYNEQFF